What follows describes a single T cell receptor beta chain. The source of the sample is a study of cytomegalovirus exposure and HLA in healthy donors. The PCR used 60 Vbeta and 13 Jbeta primers. The table came from immunoSEQ multiplex PCR; TCRdb's copy has only in-frame clones and leaves some out. The table lists about 100,000 clones, under 85% of them singletons. Losses at the gene ends were 10 bases for V and 5 bases for J; bases not matched to a gene: 14. CDR3 size: 14 residues. Germline CDR1 and CDR2: ENHRY and SYGVKD. The receptor was isolated from a man in his forties in good health and CMV-seronegative. Sequencing was done on a sample of PBMCs. V gene TRBV10-3 combines with J gene TRBJ2-7; 7 nucleotides line up with TRBD2. The CDR3 reads CASTPTSGAHEQYV. The CDR3 nucleotides read TGTGCCAGCACCCCAACCAGCGGGGCCCACGAGCAGTACGTC.